The 2 T cell receptor beta chains below come from one sample, sequenced in a study of identical twins. MiXCR was run by TCRdb on the 5' RACE reads, yielding one entry per CDR3 protein. The table includes 500,000 to 650,000 distinct CDR3 sequences, under 25% detected once. The sample was also reused in another study, on yellow fever vaccine responses in identical twins.

The sequenced sample was CD4+ T cells sorted from blood. The receptor source for this set is a young woman in good health.

V and J are TRBV20-1 and TRBJ2-2; D remains unclear. The CDR3 spans 15 residues. Germline V gene lookup returns CDR1 DFQATT and CDR2 SNEGSKA (reference sequence). Trimming cost V 4 bases and J 0 bases, with 12 bases left between them. This CDR3 is CSANEVRSNTGELFF. CDR3 sequence (DNA): TGCAGTGCTAATGAAGTGCGTTCGAACACCGGGGAGCTGTTTTTT.

This clonotype was observed a handful of times. The chain joins TRBV5-1 to TRBJ2-1, with D unresolved. Trimming removed 0 bases at V and 3 bases at J, with 7 bases between. This CDR3 has 14 residues. Germline loops: CDR1 SGHRS, CDR2 YFSETQ. In nucleotides, the CDR3 is TGCGCCAGCAGCTTGGCAGAATACTACAATGAGCAGTTCTTC. It translates to CASSLAEYYNEQFF.